The 13 T cell receptor beta chains below come from one sample, sequenced in a study of cytomegalovirus exposure and HLA in healthy donors. PCR used 60 Vbeta primers and 13 Jbeta primers. This table comes from immunoSEQ multiplex PCR, and its TCRdb copy is limited to in-frame clones, with some not included. The sample lists around 150,000 clones; around 82% were seen once. Material: PBMCs. The source is a man in his fifties or sixties in good health and CMV-seropositive.

V usage is TRBV7-2 and J usage is TRBJ2-2, with D possibly being TRBD1 (5 bases). Trimming stripped 8 bases from V and 5 bases from J, with 15 bases between. Germline loops: CDR1 SGHTA, CDR2 FQGNSA. There are 14 residues in the CDR3. CDR3 sequence: CASQGAGITGELFF. The CDR3 nucleotides are TGTGCCAGCCAAGGGGCAGGGATTACCGGGGAGCTGTTTTTT.

This clone was seen only a few times. This rearrangement joins TRBV27 to TRBJ2-3; D not certain. Germline V gene data show CDR1 as MNHEY and CDR2 as SMNVEV (reference sequence). The CDR3 sequence is 13 residues long. V dropped 7 bases and J dropped 2 bases, with 10 bases sitting between them. The DNA for the CDR3 is TGTGCCAGCAAACTGCTATACACAGATACGCAGTATTTT. Translation: CASKLLYTDTQYF.

The sample holds a few counts of this clone. The chain recombines TRBV4-2 with TRBJ2-3; 9 positions agree with TRBD2. The CDR3 has 16 residues. Germline V gene data show CDR1 as LGHNA and CDR2 as YNFKEQ. The ends lost 0 bases at V and 4 bases at J; junction bases unmatched: 5. CDR3 coding DNA: TGTGCCAGCAGCCAAGAGGCACTAGCGGGCGCAGATACGCAGTATTTT. It translates to CASSQEALAGADTQYF.

This clone was recorded a few times. The rearrangement joins TRBV9 to TRBJ2-2, with 7 bases aligning to TRBD2. Per germline, CDR1 SGDLS and CDR2 YYNGEE. The CDR3 consists of 15 residues. The J segment lost 4 bases and the V segment lost 0 bases, leaving 3 bases of the junction unmatched. CDR3: CASSVEAGSTGELFF. The CDR3 bases are TGTGCCAGCAGCGTAGAAGCGGGGAGCACCGGGGAGCTGTTTTTT.

J is TRBJ1-2 and V is TRBV2; D unresolved. The CDR3 loop spans 14 amino acids. Trimming stripped 2 bases from V and 4 bases from J, with 11 bases between. The germline V gene has CDR1 SNHLY and CDR2 FYNNEI. The CDR3 region is CASSETASSYGYTF. DNA of the CDR3: TGTGCCAGCAGTGAAACCGCCTCTAGCTATGGCTACACCTTC.

This clone was seen just once. This chain connects TRBV9 to TRBJ2-5; 9 bases align to TRBD1. Germline loops: CDR1 SGDLS, CDR2 YYNGEE. The V and J ends lost 1 base and 4 bases, in that order; junction bases with no gene match: 5. The CDR3 sequence is 15 residues long. The CDR3 sequence: CASSVSGTGRETQYF. DNA for the CDR3: TGTGCCAGCAGCGTATCCGGGACAGGGAGAGAGACCCAGTACTTC.

This chain links TRBV30 with TRBJ2-7, with 10 positions matching TRBD1. From germline, CDR1 is GTSNPN and CDR2 SVGIG (reference sequence). Trimming at V came to 0 bases and at J to 5 bases, leaving 7 bases not matched to a gene. This CDR3 contains 15 residues. The CDR3 region has the DNA TGTGCCTGGAGTGTACGGGACAGGGGTTTACACGAGCAGTACTTC. Its translation: CAWSVRDRGLHEQYF.

This chain joins TRBV10-3 and TRBJ1-2; TRBD1 matches 10 bases. The CDR3 has 13 residues. V dropped 7 bases and J dropped 5; count of bases not matched to a gene: 4. The germline gives CDR1 ENHRY, CDR2 SYGVKD. The CDR3: CAITGQGVYGYTF. The CDR3 DNA sequence: TGTGCCATCACCGGACAGGGGGTGTATGGCTACACCTTC.

The gene calls are TRBV28 and TRBJ2-7; 7 nucleotides agree with TRBD1. The CDR3 contains 13 residues. The germline V gene has CDR1 MDHEN and CDR2 SYDVKM. The trim removed 7 bases at V and 1 base at J, leaving 4 bases unmatched. The CDR3 loop reads CASKSGGSYEQYF. The CDR3 DNA reads TGTGCCAGCAAGTCAGGGGGTTCCTACGAGCAGTACTTC. Filled out from reference TRBV28 and TRBJ2-7, the complete variable domain reads DVKVTQSSRYLVKRTGEKVFLECVQDMDHENMFWYRQDPGLGLRLIYFSYDVKMKEKGDIPEGYSVSREKKERFSLILESASTNQTSMYLCASKSGGSYEQYFGPGTRLTVT.

V gene TRBV28 combines with J gene TRBJ2-7, with TRBD1 identical over 9 bases. V was clipped by 5 bases and J by 2 bases; unmatched bases: 4. The CDR3 is made up of 14 amino acids. Per the germline V gene, CDR1 is MDHEN and CDR2 is SYDVKM. The CDR3 spells CASSHRGRPYEQYF. The CDR3 DNA sequence: TGTGCCAGCAGTCACAGGGGGCGCCCCTACGAGCAGTACTTC.

Note on this clone: The sample holds other DNA sequences that translate to the same CDR3. The chain couples TRBV9 to TRBJ2-1, with 7 bases that match TRBD2. CDR1 and CDR2 (germline): SGDLS, YYNGEE. The J segment lost 0 bases and the V segment lost 0 bases, leaving 3 bases of the junction unmatched. This CDR3 has 16 residues. CDR3 sequence reads: CASSVGGGSSYNEQFF. For the CDR3, the DNA is TGTGCCAGCAGCGTAGGGGGGGGGAGCTCCTACAATGAGCAGTTCTTC. Based on the CDR3 plus reference TRBV9 and TRBJ2-1, the full variable domain is DSGVTQTPKHLITATGQRVTLRCSPRSGDLSVYWYQQSLDQGLQFLIQYYNGEERAKGNILERFSAQQFPDLHSELNLSSLELGDSALYFCASSVGGGSSYNEQFFGPGTRLTVL.

This clone has just one count. This chain connects TRBV11-2 to TRBJ1-2, with 8 positions matching TRBD1. CDR1 and CDR2 from the germline V gene are SGHAT and FQNNGV. This CDR3 spans 14 amino acids. Germline trimming cut 5 bases from V and 4 bases from J; bases unmatched to any gene: 6. CDR3 DNA sequence: TGTGCCAGCAGCCGGACAGGGCATAGCTATGGCTACACCTTC. It codes for CASSRTGHSYGYTF.

The chain links TRBV18 to TRBJ2-2, with 14 nucleotides matching TRBD2. The CDR3 has 15 residues. Per germline, CDR1 KGHSH and CDR2 LQKENI. J lost 7 bases, V lost 6 bases, and 4 bases had no gene match. The CDR3 is CASSYGTSGSGELFF. For the CDR3, the DNA is TGTGCCAGCTCGTACGGGACTAGCGGGAGCGGGGAGCTGTTTTTT.